This passage covers 27 T cell receptor beta chains from one sample sequenced in a study of control samples from healthy donors and cancer patients. Using immunoSEQ multiplex PCR, the repertoire was profiled, and TCRdb retains in-frame clones only, with some absent. The table lists about 160,000 clones, 94% of them singletons. The specimen was PBMCs. All receptors derive from a man aged 55 to 70 with colorectal cancer.

The chain uses TRBV5-4 and TRBJ2-2, with D unclear. The germline V gene encodes CDR1 SGHNT and CDR2 YYREEE (reference sequence). The CDR3 has 11 residues. Trimming removed 4 bases from V and 5 bases from J, with 3 bases in between. The DNA of the CDR3 is TGTGCCAGCAGCATTACCGGGGAGCTGTTTTTT. It encodes CASSITGELFF.

The gene calls are TRBV5-4 and TRBJ2-2; the D is unclear. The CDR3 length is 13 residues. Germline V lookup: CDR1 SGHNT, CDR2 YYREEE (reference sequence). V was pared by 4 bases and J by 5 bases, with 9 bases between. The CDR3 loop reads CASSRPGTGELFF. CDR3 nucleotide sequence: TGTGCCAGCAGCCGTCCCGGGACCGGGGAGCTGTTTTTT.

CDR3 protein: CASSLQGGNNQPQHF. In DNA form, the CDR3 reads TGCGCCAGCAGCTTGCAGGGAGGGAACAATCAGCCCCAGCATTTT. The chain couples TRBV5-1 to TRBJ1-5, with a tentative D call TRBD1 (5 bases). Germline CDR1 and CDR2: SGHRS and YFSETQ. Trimming pared 1 base from V and 3 bases from J, leaving 11 bases between. This CDR3 has 15 amino acids.

This chain uses TRBV18 with TRBJ1-1, with D hard to call. The CDR3 is 14 amino acids. V shed 3 bases and J shed 1 base, with 9 bases lying between them. Germline V gives CDR1 KGHSH, CDR2 LQKENI. CDR3 sequence reads: CASSPGERNTEAFF. The CDR3 DNA follows: TGTGCCAGCTCACCGGGAGAGAGGAACACTGAAGCTTTCTTT.

For the CDR3, the DNA is TGCGCCAGCAGCTTGGCTTTGTCCGGGAATGAGCAGTTCTTC. This gives the protein CASSLALSGNEQFF. The chain employs TRBV5-1 and TRBJ2-1; D is unclear. CDR3 length equals 14 residues. Germline V gene sequence: CDR1 SGHRS, CDR2 YFSETQ. The V end lost 0 bases, the J end lost 7 bases, and 11 bases lay between the germline ends.

The chain recombines TRBV6-6 with TRBJ2-3; perhaps TRBD1 as D (6 bases). V was trimmed by 4 bases and J by 4 bases, leaving 6 bases between them. The CDR3 runs 12 residues. Germline V CDR1 and CDR2: MNHNY, SVGAGI (reference sequence). The CDR3 nucleotides are TGTGCCAGCAGTTGGACAGCAGATACGCAGTATTTT. It is translated as CASSWTADTQYF.

This clone was seen once. The chain couples TRBV5-4 to TRBJ2-3; 9 bases line up with TRBD2. The CDR3 has 17 amino acids. Per germline, CDR1 SGHNT and CDR2 YYREEE (reference sequence). With V trimmed by 2 bases and J by 2 bases, 9 bases remained unmatched. CDR3 region: CASSLGDGGGVTDTQYF. In DNA form, the CDR3 reads TGTGCCAGCAGCTTAGGGGACGGCGGGGGGGTCACAGATACGCAGTATTTT.

The CDR3 DNA reads as TGTGCCAACCGCGGGGGGGATTCGGATACGCAGTATTTT. It specifies CANRGGDSDTQYF. The chain couples TRBV10-3 to TRBJ2-3, with 9 bases aligning to TRBD2. This CDR3 region has 13 residues. CDR1 and CDR2 from the germline V gene are ENHRY and SYGVKD. V lost 10 bases and J lost 6; bases outside the gene matches: 8.

The rearrangement links TRBV30 to TRBJ1-4; unclear D gene. This CDR3 region has 12 residues. The V end was cut by 3 bases, the J end by 7 bases, with 9 bases between. CDR1 and CDR2 (germline): GTSNPN, SVGIG (reference sequence). This CDR3 is CAWSYRPEKLFF. The CDR3, as DNA: TGTGCCTGGAGCTACCGACCTGAAAAACTGTTTTTT.

The J gene is TRBJ1-1, the V gene TRBV6-6; the D gene is possibly TRBD1 (6 bases). Trimming removed 5 bases from V and 4 bases from J, with 17 bases in between. Germline values: CDR1 MNHNY, CDR2 SVGAGI (reference sequence). There are 15 residues in the CDR3. This chain's CDR3 is CASSPSTGRATEAFF. The CDR3 DNA is TGTGCCAGCAGTCCCTCTACAGGGCGGGCCACTGAAGCTTTCTTT.

V is TRBV29-1 and J is TRBJ2-2; 10 bases agree with TRBD1. Germline V gene data show CDR1 as SQVTM and CDR2 as ANQGSEA. The CDR3 is 13 residues long. The J segment lost 7 bases and the V segment lost 7 bases, leaving 6 bases of the junction unmatched. Here the CDR3 reads CSGGQGSGGELFF. The CDR3, as DNA: TGCAGCGGGGGACAGGGGTCTGGCGGGGAGCTGTTTTTT.

This chain links TRBV6-5 with TRBJ1-1, with D perhaps TRBD1 (5 bases). Looked up from germline, CDR1 is MNHEY and CDR2 is SVGAGI. The CDR3 extends over 13 amino acids. Trimming took off 10 bases at V and 0 bases at J, with 12 bases between the two ends. In DNA, the CDR3 is TGTGCCATTGTGACAGTCATGAACACTGAAGCTTTCTTT. Residues: CAIVTVMNTEAFF.

The V gene is TRBV7-8, the J gene TRBJ2-7; D is undetermined. The germline V gene encodes CDR1 SGHVS and CDR2 FQNEAQ. CDR3 size: 14 residues. Trimming removed 5 bases from V and 2 bases from J, with 13 bases in between. CDR3 nucleotide sequence: TGTGCCAGCAGCCCAACATCCACGGCCTACGAGCAGTACTTC. This translates into CASSPTSTAYEQYF.

This rearrangement joins TRBV6-2 or TRBV6-3 to TRBJ2-5, with D uncertain. Germline lookup yields CDR1 MNHEY and CDR2 SVGEGT. The CDR3 totals 13 residues. Trimming took 2 bases from V and 2 from J, leaving 6 bases between them. The CDR3 coding sequence is TGTGCCAGCAGTTACGTCAGTCAAGAGACCCAGTACTTC. This translates into CASSYVSQETQYF.

This clone is a singleton in its sample. The genes are TRBV6-6 and TRBJ1-2; 8 bases align to TRBD1. Germline trimming cut 3 bases from V and 5 bases from J; bases unmatched to any gene: 5. The CDR3 is 14 residues long. In germline, CDR1 is MNHNY, CDR2 SVGAGI (reference sequence). The CDR3 here is CASSYEDREYGYTF. CDR3 DNA sequence: TGTGCCAGCAGTTATGAGGACAGGGAATATGGCTACACCTTC.

The chain carries TRBV6-6 and TRBJ1-3, with a weak D call TRBD1 (6 bases). Germline V lookup: CDR1 MNHNY, CDR2 SVGAGI (reference sequence). The CDR3 runs to 16 residues. The V gene lost 0 bases and the J gene lost 3 bases, with 12 bases spanning the gap. CDR3 protein: CASSYSPGAGGNTIYF. As DNA, the CDR3 is TGTGCCAGCAGTTACTCGCCGGGGGCTGGTGGAAACACCATATATTTT.

The rearrangement joins TRBV5-4 to TRBJ2-5, with TRBD2 matching over 8 bases. Germline V lookup: CDR1 SGHNT, CDR2 YYREEE (reference sequence). V shed 6 bases, J shed 4 bases, and the junction held 5 bases outside the gene matches. The CDR3 has 13 residues. Here the CDR3 DNA reads TGTGCCAGCACCGGGGGGGCGGGAGAGACCCAGTACTTC. Protein sequence: CASTGGAGETQYF. The variable domain in full, with the rest retrieved from reference TRBV5-4 and TRBJ2-5, is ETGVTQSPTHLIKTRGQQVTLRCSSQSGHNTVSWYQQALGQGPQFIFQYYREEENGRGNFPPRFSGLQFPNYSSELNVNALELDDSALYLCASTGGAGETQYFGPGTRLLVL.

In DNA form, the CDR3 reads TGTGCCTGGAGATCAGGGTCCAATCAGCCCCAGCATTTT. This encodes CAWRSGSNQPQHF. The chain has TRBV30 and TRBJ1-5, with a tentative D call TRBD1 (5 bases). Germline V gene data show CDR1 as GTSNPN and CDR2 as SVGIG (reference sequence). The CDR3 runs 13 residues. The germline V and J ends were trimmed by 3 bases and 3 bases, with 9 bases remaining between them.

The V and J genes are TRBV24-1 and TRBJ1-5; D ambiguous. Trimming took 5 bases from V and 0 from J, leaving 4 bases between them. This CDR3 region has 13 residues. The germline V gene encodes CDR1 KGHDR and CDR2 SFDVKD. The CDR3 DNA follows: TGTGCCACCAGTGGGTATAGCAATCAGCCCCAGCATTTT. This sequence encodes CATSGYSNQPQHF.

The chain combines TRBV6-5 with TRBJ1-2; maybe TRBD1 (5 bases). The ends were cut back, 5 bases at V and 4 bases at J, with 5 bases in the middle. From germline, CDR1 is MNHEY and CDR2 SVGAGI. This CDR3 is 11 amino acids long. CDR3 coding DNA: TGTGCCAGCAGTCAGGGCTATGGCTACACCTTC. Its translation is CASSQGYGYTF.

The rearrangement uses TRBV7-2 and TRBJ1-1; a weak D match, TRBD1 (5 bases). Germline V CDR1 and CDR2: SGHTA, FQGNSA. The CDR3 runs to 13 residues. The V gene lost 6 bases and the J gene lost 3 bases, with 11 bases spanning the gap. CDR3 in DNA: TGTGCCAGCAGTAAGACGGGGGACACTGAAGCTTTCTTT. It translates to CASSKTGDTEAFF.

The gene calls are TRBV6-1 and TRBJ1-4; D perhaps matches TRBD1 (5 bases). Germline CDR1 is MNHNS and CDR2 is SASEGT. The CDR3 is made up of 14 amino acids. Trimming stripped 3 bases from V and 8 bases from J, with 13 bases between. CDR3 amino acids: CASSDPGRGEKLFF. DNA of the CDR3: TGTGCCAGCAGTGACCCGGGCCGGGGCGAAAAACTGTTTTTT.

Of note for this clone: Other nucleotide sequences from this sample produce the same CDR3. The chain uses TRBV7-2 and TRBJ1-4; 9 nucleotides line up with TRBD1. Trimming cost V 5 bases and J 5 bases; bases outside gene matches: 3. The germline CDR1 and CDR2 sequences are SGHTA and FQGNSA. The CDR3 length is 14 residues. The CDR3 here is CASSPGTGNEKLFF. The CDR3 region has the DNA TGTGCCAGCAGCCCGGGGACAGGGAATGAAAAACTGTTTTTT. The whole variable domain, remainder taken from reference TRBV7-2 and TRBJ1-4, is GAGVSQSPSNKVTEKGKDVELRCDPISGHTALYWYRQSLGQGLEFLIYFQGNSAPDKSGLPSDRFSAERTGGSVSTLTIQRTQQEDSAVYLCASSPGTGNEKLFFGSGTQLSVL.

The chain recombines TRBV2 with TRBJ2-1, with D possibly being TRBD1 (6 bases). Germline values: CDR1 SNHLY, CDR2 FYNNEI. With 2 bases removed from V and 0 bases from J, the gap between germline ends came to 8 bases. The CDR3 spans 15 residues. The DNA for the CDR3 is TGTGCCAGCAGTGAACAGGGGACCTCCTACAATGAGCAGTTCTTC. Protein: CASSEQGTSYNEQFF.

This sequence joins TRBV19 and TRBJ1-5; 7 bases are a match to TRBD1. CDR1 and CDR2 from the germline V gene are LNHDA and SQIVND (reference sequence). The CDR3 is 12 amino acids. After removal of 2 bases from V and 8 bases from J, the junction contained 0 bases not matched to a gene. CDR3 loop: CASSIQGEPQHF. DNA of the CDR3: TGTGCCAGTAGTATACAGGGGGAGCCCCAGCATTTT.

A note on this clone: Relative to the germline gene, one junction end is altered; a read error may explain this. The genes are TRBV29-1 and TRBJ2-1; 7 nucleotides agree with TRBD1. The germline gives CDR1 SQVTM, CDR2 ANQGSEA. The CDR3 sequence is 14 residues long. CDR3 coding DNA: TGCAGCGTAGAAGGGACAGTATGGAGGAATGAGCAGTTCTTC. Amino acid sequence: CSVEGTVWRNEQFF.

On this clone itself: The same CDR3 arises from other DNA sequences in this sample as well. This chain connects TRBV12-3 or TRBV12-4 to TRBJ2-5, with D perhaps matching TRBD1 or TRBD2 (6 bases each). The length of the CDR3 is 13 residues. V dropped 6 bases and J dropped 5 bases, with 13 bases sitting between them. In DNA form, the CDR3 reads TGTGCCAGCAGCTTTACAGGGAGGGAGACCCAGTACTTC. It encodes CASSFTGRETQYF.